The 23 T cell receptor beta chains below all came from one sample that was sequenced in a study of regulatory T cells in long-lasting Graves disease. Construction of the TCR beta libraries employed iRepertoire HTBI primers in conjunction with Arm-PCR of CDR3 regions. In TCRdb, the multiplex PCR reads were re-called with MiXCR into one record per CDR3 protein. Of 200,000 to 250,000 distinct CDR3 sequences listed, about 16% were seen once; the top ten hold 22%. Sample time point: newly diagnosed GD, antithyroid drugs for less than 3 months. Researchers made the TCR library from RNA that was extracted from PBMCs. Sequencing used peripheral blood mononuclear cells (PBMCs), obtained at new diagnosis, from a patient treated with antithyroid drugs. Receptor source: a female donor with Graves disease.

This clonotype was picked up many times. The gene calls are TRBV7-2 and TRBJ2-7, with D maybe TRBD1 (5 bases). The CDR3 covers 15 residues. Germline CDR1 and CDR2: SGHTA and FQGNSA. Deletions cut 1 base from V and 0 bases from J, with 10 bases between. CDR3 sequence: CASSLDRLSSYEQYF. DNA of the CDR3: TGTGCCAGCAGCTTAGACAGGCTAAGCTCCTACGAGCAGTACTTC.

This clonotype was seen repeatedly, ten times or more. The rearrangement joins TRBV30 to TRBJ1-2; D is possibly TRBD1 (6 bases). CDR1 is GTSNPN, CDR2 SVGIG, per germline (reference sequence). The CDR3 extends over 13 amino acids. The V gene lost 2 bases and the J gene lost 7 bases, with 14 bases spanning the gap. The CDR3 region has the DNA TGTGCCTGGAGTATGCAGGGGAATGGTGGCTACACCTTC. It encodes CAWSMQGNGGYTF.

The chain uses TRBV5-4 and TRBJ2-1, with TRBD2 matching over 10 bases. The CDR3 loop spans 15 amino acids. Germline V CDR1 and CDR2: SGHNT, YYREEE (reference sequence). V lost 4 bases to trimming and J lost 8 bases; unmatched junction nucleotides: 9. DNA of the CDR3: TGTGCCAGCAGCCCTCAGACTAGCGGGCCCCATGAGCAGTTCTTC. It specifies CASSPQTSGPHEQFF.

This clonotype showed up many times. The chain carries TRBV24-1 and TRBJ2-1, with D perhaps TRBD2 (6 bases). The CDR3 covers 16 residues. V was shortened by 4 bases and J by 4 bases, with 16 bases between the two germline ends. Germline lookup yields CDR1 KGHDR and CDR2 SFDVKD. The CDR3 sequence is CATSDFAGTGYNEQFF. The CDR3 DNA is TGTGCCACCAGTGACTTCGCGGGAACGGGTTACAATGAGCAGTTCTTC.

This clonotype was counted ten times or more. This chain links TRBV6-1 with TRBJ2-5, with TRBD1 identical over 9 bases. The V gene's germline CDR1 is MNHNS and CDR2 SASEGT. The CDR3 is 15 residues long. J lost 5 bases, V lost 7 bases, and 11 bases had no gene match. The CDR3 sequence: CASTPGQGGGETQYF. As DNA, the CDR3 is TGTGCCAGCACCCCGGGACAGGGAGGGGGGGAGACCCAGTACTTC.

The chain joins TRBV11-1 to TRBJ2-7; D may be TRBD1 (6 bases). V lost 6 bases and J lost 7, with 19 bases in between. The CDR3 runs to 14 residues. The germline V gene encodes CDR1 SGHAT and CDR2 FQDESV (reference sequence). CDR3 region: CASSFILTGGEQYF. CDR3 nucleotide sequence: TGTGCCAGCAGTTTTATTTTGACAGGCGGGGAGCAGTACTTC.

The chain has TRBV19 and TRBJ2-7; 10 bases line up with TRBD2. V lost 6 bases to trimming and J lost 4 bases; unmatched junction nucleotides: 6. The CDR3 is made up of 14 amino acids. Germline CDR1 and CDR2: LNHDA and SQIVND (reference sequence). CDR3 coding DNA: TGTGCCAGTAGCCCTAGCGGGAGTGGGTACGAGCAGTACTTC. Encoded protein: CASSPSGSGYEQYF.

This clonotype has at least ten counts. The gene calls are TRBV6-2 or TRBV6-3 and TRBJ2-1, with TRBD2 identical over 11 bases. The germline CDR1 and CDR2 sequences are MNHEY and SVGEGT. The CDR3 has 14 amino acids. V shed 6 bases and J 6 bases; nucleotides not matched to a gene: 4. CDR3 residues: CASSLAGGGNEQFF. The CDR3 DNA sequence: TGTGCCAGCAGCTTAGCGGGAGGGGGCAATGAGCAGTTCTTC.

This clonotype was seen repeatedly, ten times or more. V usage is TRBV15 and J usage is TRBJ2-3, with a weak D call TRBD1 (6 bases). Trimming took off 0 bases at V and 5 bases at J, with 15 bases between the two ends. The CDR3 has 16 amino acids. Germline CDR1 and CDR2: LNHNV and YYDKDF (reference sequence). CDR3 region: CATSRERGGGRDTQYF. The CDR3 DNA reads TGTGCCACCAGCAGAGAACGAGGGGGTGGTAGAGATACGCAGTATTTT.

This clonotype was counted ten times or more. J is TRBJ1-1 and V is TRBV10-3; tentatively, D is TRBD1 (5 bases). CDR1 is ENHRY, CDR2 SYGVKD, per germline. Trimming took off 3 bases at V and 0 bases at J, with 11 bases between the two ends. The CDR3 loop spans 15 amino acids. CDR3 nucleotide sequence: TGTGCCATCAGTGATAACGGGGCCGTGAACACTGAAGCTTTCTTT. This translates into CAISDNGAVNTEAFF.

This clonotype was recorded many times. The CDR3 DNA follows: TGTGCCACCAGTGAGTCTATAGCGGGAGTCCACAATGAGCAGTTCTTC. Protein product: CATSESIAGVHNEQFF. V is TRBV24-1 and J is TRBJ2-1, with 9 nucleotides matching TRBD2. Losses at the gene ends were 4 bases for V and 5 bases for J; bases not matched to a gene: 8. Per the germline V gene, CDR1 is KGHDR and CDR2 is SFDVKD. This CDR3 is built from 16 residues.

This clonotype was found many times. The chain carries TRBV2 and TRBJ1-4; no clear D. Germline loops: CDR1 SNHLY, CDR2 FYNNEI. This CDR3 contains 13 residues. Trimming took off 4 bases at V and 4 bases at J, with 7 bases between the two ends. The CDR3 DNA reads TGTGCCAGCAGTGGGGAGGTTAATGAAAAACTGTTTTTT. Its translation is CASSGEVNEKLFF.

The table lists this clonotype with many counts. This chain uses TRBV12-3 or TRBV12-4 with TRBJ1-2, with a weak D call TRBD1 (6 bases). Trimming removed 6 bases from V and 6 bases from J, with 11 bases in between. The CDR3 contains 12 residues. CDR3 nucleotides: TGTGCCAGCAGATCGTCAGGGGATGGCTACACCTTC. The encoded protein is CASRSSGDGYTF.

The genes are TRBV7-3 and TRBJ1-2; 7 positions agree with TRBD1. Germline V CDR1 and CDR2: SGHTA, FQGTGA. With V trimmed by 9 bases and J by 4 bases, 11 bases remained unmatched. This CDR3 contains 14 residues. The CDR3 DNA reads TGTGCCAGATGCGAGGGACAGACACCCTATGGCTACACCTTC. This encodes CARCEGQTPYGYTF.

J is TRBJ1-1 and V is TRBV12-3 or TRBV12-4; D not resolved. CDR3 length equals 15 residues. Trimming shortened V by 2 bases and J by 1 base, and 11 bases separated the two germline ends. CDR3 nucleotides: TGTGCCAGCAGTTTATGGCGGCAGGAGAACACTGAAGCTTTCTTT. Protein product: CASSLWRQENTEAFF.

The chain has TRBV3-1 and TRBJ2-5; the D gene is possibly TRBD2 (6 bases). The ends were cut back, 3 bases at V and 9 bases at J, with 17 bases in the middle. The CDR3 extends over 14 amino acids. Germline V gene data show CDR1 as LGHDT and CDR2 as YNNKEL (reference sequence). In DNA, the CDR3 is TGTGCCAGCAGCCATCTGCCGGGGGAAGCGGCCCAGTACTTC. It specifies CASSHLPGEAAQYF.

V and J are TRBV19 and TRBJ2-1; D remains unclear. Germline values: CDR1 LNHDA, CDR2 SQIVND (reference sequence). The CDR3 is made up of 17 amino acids. V lost 3 bases and J 0 bases, leaving 15 bases between the germline ends. The CDR3 reads CASSIHALPNSYNEQFF. DNA of the CDR3: TGTGCCAGTAGTATTCACGCGTTGCCAAACTCCTACAATGAGCAGTTCTTC.

This clonotype turned up a few times. A much larger clonotype is one base distant, so this may be a read error. This rearrangement joins TRBV2 to TRBJ2-1; 7 bases agree with TRBD1. The V segment lost 4 bases and the J segment 10 bases; nucleotides outside the gene matches: 1. Looked up from germline, CDR1 is SNHLY and CDR2 is FYNNEI. This CDR3 region has 11 residues. Here the CDR3 DNA reads TGTGCCAGCAGTGTAGGGGGCGAGCAGTTCTTC. Translating it yields CASSVGGEQFF.

This rearrangement joins TRBV28 to TRBJ2-7; D gene uncertain. Looked up from germline, CDR1 is MDHEN and CDR2 is SYDVKM. Trimming removed 6 bases from V and 7 bases from J, with 7 bases in between. The CDR3 spans 10 residues. CDR3 DNA: TGTGCCAGCAGCTCAAGGGAGCAGTACTTC. Amino acids: CASSSREQYF.

This clonotype was observed at least ten times. The rearrangement uses TRBV12-3 or TRBV12-4 and TRBJ2-3; 9 bases agree with TRBD2. CDR3 length: 15 residues. After removal of 6 bases from V and 0 bases from J, the junction contained 4 bases not matched to a gene. The CDR3 sequence: CASSLTSGSTDTQYF. In nucleotides, the CDR3 is TGTGCCAGCAGCTTGACTAGCGGAAGCACAGATACGCAGTATTTT.

V usage is TRBV2 and J usage is TRBJ2-7; 7 nucleotides align to TRBD1. V shed 5 bases, J shed 3 bases, and the junction held 13 bases outside the gene matches. Germline CDR1 reads SNHLY; CDR2 reads FYNNEI. This CDR3 is built from 16 residues. Here the CDR3 reads CASSPGQRTFDYEQYV. CDR3 DNA: TGTGCCAGCAGTCCGGGACAGCGCACATTTGACTACGAGCAGTACGTC.

This clonotype was seen repeatedly, ten times or more. V is TRBV27 and J is TRBJ1-2; TRBD1 matches at 8 bases. With V trimmed by 6 bases and J by 7 bases, 16 bases remained unmatched. This CDR3 has 16 amino acids. The germline CDR1 and CDR2 sequences are MNHEY and SMNVEV (reference sequence). Here the CDR3 DNA reads TGTGCCAGCAGGCGGACAGGGTTTGTATGGGGCCCTGGCTACACCTTC. It yields the protein CASRRTGFVWGPGYTF.

This clonotype has only a few counts. The DNA for the CDR3 is TGCGCCAGCAGCCAAGAGGGACAGTCTAATGAAAAACTGTTTTTT. Translation gives CASSQEGQSNEKLFF. The chain recombines TRBV4-1 with TRBJ1-4; 7 bases agree with TRBD1. This CDR3 is 15 amino acids long. The J segment lost 3 bases and the V segment lost 0 bases, leaving 1 base of the junction unmatched. The germline gives CDR1 MGHRA, CDR2 YSYEKL.